This entry features one T cell receptor (beta chain) sequence. The junction departs from the called germline gene at one end, perhaps through a read error. The sample comes from a study of blood T cell repertoires in COVID-19. About the research overall: Samples taken during acute and convalescent COVID-19 were collected in the United States, Italy and Spain. The analysed material was cDNA or gDNA that came from T cells, B-cell-depleted T cells, or PBMCs.

The CDR3 spans 14 residues. From germline, CDR1 is SSHAT and CDR2 FNYEAQ (reference sequence). As processed by the authors: Estimates of nucleated cell counts were drawn from the amplification of reference gene primers. Data came from immunoSEQ multiplex PCR; TCRdb stores just in-frame clones and leaves some out. That table supplies the V and J calls and clone size; D and trimming were determined from the DNA. The data show under 45,000 clones, over 80% seen once. The source of this sequence is a human donor in a cohort sampled during active COVID-19. This rearrangement joins TRBV7-7 to TRBJ2-7; D gene ambiguous. The specimen was peripheral blood. The CDR3 DNA is TGTGCTAGCAGCTTAGATCAACACAGACCCGAGCAGTACTTC. This sequence encodes CASSLDQHRPEQYF.